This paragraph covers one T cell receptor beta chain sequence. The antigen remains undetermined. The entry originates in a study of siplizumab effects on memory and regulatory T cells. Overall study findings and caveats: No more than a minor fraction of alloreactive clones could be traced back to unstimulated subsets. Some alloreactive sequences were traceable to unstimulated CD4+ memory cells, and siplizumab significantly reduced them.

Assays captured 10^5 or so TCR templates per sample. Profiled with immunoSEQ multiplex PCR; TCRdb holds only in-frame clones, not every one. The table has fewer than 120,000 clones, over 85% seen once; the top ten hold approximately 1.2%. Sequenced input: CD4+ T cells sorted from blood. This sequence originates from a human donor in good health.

The CDR3 region has the DNA TGTGCCAGCAGCTTACAGGGGCTGGCTGAAAAACTGTTTTTT. It is translated as CASSLQGLAEKLFF. V usage is TRBV5-6 and J usage is TRBJ1-4, with 7 bases that match TRBD1. Germline V gene sequence: CDR1 SGHDT, CDR2 YYEEEE. V gave up 2 bases and J gave up 7 bases; unmatched junction bases: 5. CDR3 length: 14 amino acids.